These T cell receptor beta chains were read from a single sample in a study of shared clonotypes between healthy human individuals. Some clones are missing from TCRdb's copy, which holds only in-frame ones; the method was immunoSEQ multiplex PCR. Here the sample spans under 1,100,000 clones, about 74% being singletons. Sequenced input: memory CD4+ T cells sorted from blood. These receptors were taken from a man aged 18 to 30 in good health. The conserved cysteine and the conserved F or W are not part of the CDR3 here. A D gene is named only where the DNA matches it firmly. Clone size is stated in some rows and not others, as once, few, many or a class when expanded.

ASSPGPNQPQH TRBJ1-5 TRBV18 NA NA
ASSFGPGGGSGQY TRBJ2-7 TRBV7-9 TRBD1 NA
ASSLRATSGRSSEQY TRBJ2-7 TRBV7-2 TRBD2 NA
ASGGRVAGAYGMSSYNEQF TRBJ2-1 TRBV2 TRBD2 NA
ASKGEGAPGNQPQH TRBJ1-5 TRBV19 NA NA
ALSEGGAYEQY TRBJ2-7 TRBV10-3 NA few
ASSVASSSYNSPLH TRBJ1-6 TRBV9 NA NA
ASSHAVYGGTDTQY TRBJ2-3 TRBV27 NA NA
ASSIVRTGASGELF TRBJ2-2 TRBV19 TRBD1 NA
ASSPTDRGYGYT TRBJ1-2 TRBV11-2 TRBD1 NA
ASSQGPGAGYT TRBJ1-2 TRBV4-1 NA many
AISESGHGNTGELF TRBJ2-2 TRBV10-3 NA NA
ASSRLAVPDTQY TRBJ2-3 TRBV6-5 TRBD2 NA
ASSPRGGADTQY TRBJ2-3 TRBV28 TRBD2 NA
AWRGGVADTQY TRBJ2-3 TRBV30 NA NA
ASSRTENTEAF TRBJ1-1 TRBV18 NA NA
ASSTLGGINQPQH TRBJ1-5 TRBV28 NA NA
ASSAGTRSYEQY TRBJ2-7 TRBV19 TRBD2 NA
ASSLGLAGSGETQY TRBJ2-5 TRBV7-2 TRBD2 many
ASSQSMQGRNTIY TRBJ1-3 TRBV4-1 NA NA
ASSLNLNYGYT TRBJ1-2 TRBV11-2 NA NA
ASSLPANYGYT TRBJ1-2 TRBV5-8 NA NA
ASSFRGQGLDEQY TRBJ2-7 TRBV5-1 TRBD1 once
AWSGDRRETQY TRBJ2-5 TRBV30 NA NA
ASSVGWVPAGETQY TRBJ2-5 TRBV7-6 NA NA
AWSRQYNQPQH TRBJ1-5 TRBV30 NA few
ASSPGPSRGGNTIY TRBJ1-3 TRBV7-2 NA NA
ASSVQAGQAYEQY TRBJ2-7 TRBV9 NA NA
ASSFDRVETQY TRBJ2-5 TRBV7-2 TRBD1 NA
ASSYFNTRGDTEAF TRBJ1-1 TRBV6-5 TRBD1 NA
ASSYNRLDNEKLF TRBJ1-4 TRBV6-5 NA NA
ASSSSGFYGYT TRBJ1-2 TRBV7-9 NA NA
ASSSLLPQGARETQY TRBJ2-5 TRBV11-2 TRBD1 NA
ASSEQANTEAF TRBJ1-1 TRBV10-1 NA NA
ASSINPGQLKETQY TRBJ2-5 TRBV19 TRBD1 NA
AIRPHSGANVLT TRBJ2-6 TRBV6-5 NA NA
ASSYPEDRETQY TRBJ2-5 TRBV6-6 NA NA
ASSYDGGEAF TRBJ1-1 TRBV10-1 NA NA
ASSLASGQGVWQY TRBJ2-7 TRBV13 TRBD1 NA
ASSFTGGYGNTIY TRBJ1-3 TRBV5-1 NA NA
ASSVAGIGQPQH TRBJ1-5 TRBV9 NA NA
ASSGHPGQGERNTEAF TRBJ1-1 TRBV19 TRBD1 NA
ASSWTSGSSYNEQF TRBJ2-1 TRBV5-1 TRBD2 NA
ANSGRAVYEQY TRBJ2-7 TRBV25-1 TRBD2 few
ASINPGTEAF TRBJ1-1 TRBV6-5 NA NA
ASGLGPIIHSGTGTQETQY TRBJ2-5 TRBV12-5 TRBD1 NA
ASRSTGTGGEQY TRBJ2-7 TRBV7-2 TRBD1 NA
AWHRQGQRGEQY TRBJ2-7 TRBV30 TRBD1 NA